The 21 T cell receptor beta chains given below trace back to one sample, sequenced in a study of blood T cell repertoires in COVID-19. TCRdb's copy holds only in-frame clones and misses some; the assay was immunoSEQ multiplex PCR. The sample contains approximately 120,000 clones, around 88% of which appear only once. Sequenced input: peripheral blood. The receptors come from a human donor in a cohort sampled during active COVID-19.

V gene TRBV19 combines with J gene TRBJ1-1; D gene ambiguous. V lost 5 bases and J 0 bases, leaving 13 bases between the germline ends. Per the germline V gene, CDR1 is LNHDA and CDR2 is SQIVND (reference sequence). This CDR3 region has 15 residues. CDR3 bases: TGTGCCAGTAGTCTCGCGATTGATATGAACACTGAAGCTTTCTTT. Residues: CASSLAIDMNTEAFF.

The genes are TRBV11-2 and TRBJ2-7; the D is unclear. The germline gives CDR1 SGHAT, CDR2 FQNNGV. This CDR3 is built from 18 residues. The ends were cut back, 5 bases at V and 6 bases at J, with 29 bases in the middle. CDR3 bases: TGTGCCAGCAGCCTACCCCCGGCGGAGAGCCAGTCTAATGCCGAGCAGTACTTC. Translation gives CASSLPPAESQSNAEQYF.

This chain uses TRBV3-1 (or the pseudogene TRBV3-2) with TRBJ2-1, with 12 bases fitting TRBD2. In germline, CDR1 is LGHDT, CDR2 YNNKEL (reference sequence). After removal of 6 bases from V and 6 bases from J, the junction contained 3 bases not matched to a gene. The CDR3 totals 14 residues. CDR3 residues: CASRETSGGNEQFF. The CDR3 region has the DNA TGTGCCAGCAGGGAGACTAGCGGGGGCAATGAGCAGTTCTTC.

This sequence joins TRBV28 and TRBJ2-5; D is unclear. The V end lost 6 bases, the J end lost 1 base, and 9 bases lay between the germline ends. CDR1 is MDHEN and CDR2 is SYDVKM in the germline V gene. The CDR3 runs to 13 residues. The CDR3 sequence is CASRYSGQETQYF. DNA of the CDR3: TGTGCCAGCAGATACAGTGGCCAAGAGACCCAGTACTTC.

The genes are TRBV18 and TRBJ2-5, with D uncertain. Germline V gene data show CDR1 as KGHSH and CDR2 as LQKENI. The germline V and J ends were trimmed by 0 bases and 5 bases, with 7 bases remaining between them. CDR3 length: 13 amino acids. The CDR3 is CASSPPGVETQYF. Written as DNA, the CDR3 is TGTGCCAGCTCACCACCCGGAGTTGAGACCCAGTACTTC.

This chain joins TRBV7-9 and TRBJ1-6; D call uncertain. V was cut by 1 base and J by 9 bases, with 10 bases left in between. This CDR3 is built from 14 residues. Looked up from germline, CDR1 is SEHNR and CDR2 is FQNEAQ (reference sequence). CDR3 residues: CASSLVGSFSPLHF. The CDR3 DNA sequence: TGTGCCAGCAGCTTAGTGGGCAGCTTTTCACCCCTCCACTTT.

This clone was detected only once. The chain uses TRBV19 and TRBJ2-1, with D unclear. The CDR3 sequence is 15 residues long. Germline CDR1 reads LNHDA; CDR2 reads SQIVND (reference sequence). V lost 5 bases, J lost 0 bases, and 11 bases lay in between. CDR3 coding DNA: TGTGCCAGTAGTTCTCTCAGAGGCTCCTACAATGAGCAGTTCTTC. Translating it yields CASSSLRGSYNEQFF. Full variable domain (missing parts from reference TRBV19 and TRBJ2-1): DGGITQSPKYLFRKEGQNVTLSCEQNLNHDAMYWYRQDPGQGLRLIYYSQIVNDFQKGDIAEGYSVSREKKESFPLTVTSAQKNPTAFYLCASSSLRGSYNEQFFGPGTRLTVL.

The rearrangement uses TRBV7-2 and TRBJ2-7; 7 nucleotides align to TRBD1. The CDR3 is 14 amino acids. V lost 5 bases to trimming and J lost 1 base; unmatched junction nucleotides: 5. Germline V gene lookup returns CDR1 SGHTA and CDR2 FQGNSA. CDR3 in amino acids: CASSQDRPSYEQYF. In nucleotides, the CDR3 is TGTGCCAGCAGCCAGGACAGGCCTTCCTACGAGCAGTACTTC. Using reference TRBV7-2 and TRBJ2-7 for the parts outside the CDR3, the full variable domain is GAGVSQSPSNKVTEKGKDVELRCDPISGHTALYWYRQSLGQGLEFLIYFQGNSAPDKSGLPSDRFSAERTGGSVSTLTIQRTQQEDSAVYLCASSQDRPSYEQYFGPGTRLTVT.

J is TRBJ1-6 and V is TRBV7-2; 7 bases map to TRBD1. The germline V gene has CDR1 SGHTA and CDR2 FQGNSA. The V gene end was trimmed by 7 bases and the J gene end by 4 bases; junction bases not matched to a gene: 4. The CDR3 runs to 14 residues. The CDR3 loop reads CASKGGQYNSPLHF. CDR3 coding DNA: TGTGCCAGCAAAGGGGGACAGTATAATTCACCCCTCCACTTT. Full variable domain (rest looked up from reference TRBV7-2 and TRBJ1-6): GAGVSQSPSNKVTEKGKDVELRCDPISGHTALYWYRQSLGQGLEFLIYFQGNSAPDKSGLPSDRFSAERTGGSVSTLTIQRTQQEDSAVYLCASKGGQYNSPLHFGNGTRLTVT.

The chain uses TRBV19 and TRBJ1-5; TRBD1 aligns across 8 bases. The J segment lost 2 bases and the V segment lost 3 bases, leaving 6 bases of the junction unmatched. This CDR3 is built from 16 residues. Germline CDR1 LNHDA, CDR2 SQIVND (reference sequence). Written as DNA, the CDR3 is TGTGCCAGTAGTATTCGGACAGGGAGCCGCAATCAGCCCCAGCATTTT. Protein: CASSIRTGSRNQPQHF.

This clone was found once. The chain carries TRBV15 and TRBJ2-3; D gene uncertain. Germline V CDR1 and CDR2: LNHNV, YYDKDF (reference sequence). V was cut by 1 base and J by 4 bases, with 3 bases left in between. This CDR3 has 12 residues. CDR3 DNA: TGTGCCACCAGCAGAGTATCAGATACGCAGTATTTT. Amino acid sequence: CATSRVSDTQYF.

The genes are TRBV27 and TRBJ1-5; D is possibly TRBD1 (6 bases). The V and J ends lost 4 bases and 5 bases respectively, with 21 bases between them. CDR3 length equals 17 residues. CDR1 is MNHEY, CDR2 SMNVEV, per germline (reference sequence). CDR3 nucleotides: TGTGCCAGCAGTTCCAAGCCGGGTCGGGCAGGGGATCAGCCCCAGCATTTT. This encodes CASSSKPGRAGDQPQHF.

The genes are TRBV5-1 and TRBJ1-1; 8 nucleotides align to TRBD1. V lost 0 bases to trimming and J lost 0 bases; unmatched junction nucleotides: 4. This CDR3 spans 16 amino acids. The germline CDR1 and CDR2 sequences are SGHRS and YFSETQ. CDR3 protein: CASSLAGGRLNTEAFF. The CDR3 DNA reads as TGCGCCAGCAGCTTGGCAGGGGGCAGGCTGAACACTGAAGCTTTCTTT.

The rearrangement links TRBV6-2 or TRBV6-3 to TRBJ2-7, with no clear D. The CDR3 spans 14 residues. Germline values: CDR1 MNHEY, CDR2 SVGEGT. Trimming cost V 0 bases and J 4 bases, with 10 bases left between them. CDR3 sequence reads: CASSYSSATYEQYF. Written as DNA, the CDR3 is TGTGCCAGCAGTTACTCCAGCGCTACGTACGAGCAGTACTTC.

V is TRBV12-3 or TRBV12-4 and J is TRBJ2-5; 8 positions match TRBD1. V trimming: 7 bases; J trimming: 5 bases; junction bases outside the gene matches: 3. This CDR3 region has 12 residues. CDR3 DNA: TGTGCCAGCACCAGGGGGCGGGAGACCCAGTACTTC. Protein product: CASTRGRETQYF.

This clone was counted between two and nine times. The chain joins TRBV7-9 to TRBJ2-2, with TRBD1 matching 7 bases. Germline lookup yields CDR1 SEHNR and CDR2 FQNEAQ (reference sequence). With 4 bases clipped from V and 6 bases from J, the junction kept 5 bases outside the gene matches. The CDR3 has 14 residues. Written as DNA, the CDR3 is TGTGCCAGCAGCTCCCGGGACAGTCCCGGGGAGCTGTTTTTT. This gives the protein CASSSRDSPGELFF.

The chain is built from TRBV4-1 and TRBJ1-6, with 7 positions matching TRBD1. CDR3 size: 20 residues. V lost 4 bases and J lost 0; bases outside the gene matches: 15. Germline loops: CDR1 MGHRA, CDR2 YSYEKL. This CDR3 reads CASSPKKADRPSSYNSPLHF. CDR3 sequence (DNA): TGCGCCAGCAGCCCTAAAAAGGCGGACAGGCCTAGCTCCTATAATTCACCCCTCCACTTT.

V and J are TRBV19 and TRBJ2-2; TRBD2 might be the D (6 bases). V lost 4 bases to trimming and J lost 7 bases, with 16 bases between them. This CDR3 spans 15 amino acids. Germline assignment: CDR1 LNHDA and CDR2 SQIVND (reference sequence). The CDR3 reads CASSTSGTGGGELFF. The CDR3 DNA reads as TGTGCCAGTAGTACATCAGGGACCGGGGGCGGGGAGCTGTTTTTT.

The chain combines TRBV3-1 (or the pseudogene TRBV3-2) with TRBJ2-7; a possible D gene is TRBD2 (6 bases). V shed 4 bases and J shed 5 bases, with 18 bases lying between them. Looked up from germline, CDR1 is LGHDT and CDR2 is YNNKEL (reference sequence). This CDR3 comprises 15 residues. For the CDR3, the DNA is TGTGCCAGCAGCCGGACGCCTGGGAGGAGCGACGAGCAGTACTTC. Translating it yields CASSRTPGRSDEQYF.

CDR3 residues: CASSLSTGFSNQPQHF. Written as DNA, the CDR3 is TGTGCCAGCAGTTTATCGACAGGCTTTAGCAATCAGCCCCAGCATTTT. V gene TRBV27 combines with J gene TRBJ1-5; perhaps TRBD1 as D (6 bases). Trimming left V 0 bases short and J 0 bases short, with 9 bases between. This CDR3 is 16 amino acids long. Germline CDR1 and CDR2: MNHEY and SMNVEV (reference sequence).

The gene calls are TRBV4-1 and TRBJ1-5; maybe TRBD1 (5 bases). CDR1 and CDR2 (germline): MGHRA, YSYEKL. The V end lost 1 base, the J end lost 5 bases, and 12 bases lay between the germline ends. The CDR3 is 15 residues long. CDR3 sequence (DNA): TGCGCCAGCAGCCAAGGTCGGCAGGGATATCAGCCCCAGCATTTT. Residues: CASSQGRQGYQPQHF.